This T cell receptor beta chain was obtained from a study of blood T cell repertoires in COVID-19 (dated by TCRdb to the early 2020s). Broadly, across the study: Collaborator samples came from the United States, Italy and Spain and covered acute and convalescent phases of COVID-19. The samples were drawn from the first 160 participants of the ongoing ImmuneRACE study and from 1,200 or so subjects provided by 6 global collaborators. The repertoires were released in a freely available public database intended as a resource for research on the immune response to SARS-CoV-2. The material from the prospective study consisted of cDNA or gDNA derived from T cells, B-cell-depleted T cells, or PBMCs. The dataset comprised deeply sampled blood TCRbeta repertoires from subjects exposed to, actively infected with, or recovered from COVID-19. HLA class I and class II types, where available, came from metadata supplied by the sample provider rather than from assay-based typing. The sample metadata nearly always contained a de-identified subject ID, COVID-19 status, age in years and sex.

The CDR3 spans 15 residues, from the cysteine through the phenylalanine. Just CDR3 DNA is preserved here, 45 bases in frame from base 1. According to the germline V gene, CDR1 reads SGHRS and CDR2 reads YFSETQ. Ends trimmed: V by 4 bases, J by 4 bases; bases unmatched to a gene: 6. The paper's findings and limits, for the study overall: Clinical and demographic metadata were provided uncurated, with the amount varying by source and participant.

About this clone: Its cognate antigen has yet to be identified. Per-nucleotide qualities are absent, and no much larger clonotype sits a single base away.

Whole blood was collected in K2EDTA tubes by collaborating institutions according to the institutions' own protocols. For TCRbeta analysis, collaborators shipped samples in one of three forms: frozen whole blood, isolated PBMCs, or DNA extracted from either of those sample types. The immunoSEQ Assay, a bias-controlled multiplex PCR, was used to amplify TCRbeta CDR3 regions from genomic DNA. For the original study's pipeline: Within the assay, amplification of reference gene primers was used to estimate how many nucleated cells each sample contained. To quantify the absolute abundance of each unique TCRbeta CDR3 rearrangement, sequence reads were collapsed and filtered. For each sample, productive Simpson clonality was calculated as the square root of Simpson's diversity index across productive rearrangements. The source is immuneACCESS, and TCRdb retained only in-frame sequences with V and J called. Part of the clones is not carried over; for the studies checked, unresolved V genes explain less than half of this, and the remainder is unexplained. That table supplies the V and J calls and clone size; D and trimming were determined from the DNA. The sample has about 170,000 clones on record, approximately 88% of them singletons. The ten largest make up roughly 2.8% of the sample.

This sequence originates from a woman in her fifties or sixties with acute or convalescent COVID-19. The receptor chain draws on TRBV5-1 and TRBJ1-4; TRBD1 agrees with 8 junctional bases. The sample taken for sequencing was peripheral blood. The DNA reads TGCGCCAGCAGCACCGGGACAGGCAATAATGAAAAACTGTTTTTT. Its translation reads: CASSTGTGNNEKLFF. Joined to the reference TRBV5-1 and TRBJ1-4 proteins, this CDR3 gives the full variable domain: KAGVTQTPRYLIKTRGQQVTLSCSPISGHRSVSWYQQTPGQGLQFLFEYFSETQRNKGNFPGRFSGRQFSNSRSEMNVSTLELGDSALYLCASSTGTGNNEKLFFGSGTQLSVL.